This T cell receptor (beta chain) was obtained from a study of shared clonotypes between healthy human individuals. V shed 4 bases, J shed 0 bases, and the junction held 5 bases outside the gene matches. CDR1 and CDR2 (germline): SGDLS, YYNGEE. The length of the CDR3 is 16 residues. TCRdb's table, derived via immunoSEQ multiplex PCR, lists solely in-frame clones and lacks some. The sample includes some 2.4 million clones, 93% of them seen just once. The chain carries TRBV9 and TRBJ2-1; 9 bases fit TRBD2. This TCR came from a man younger than 35 in good health. Some clones in this sample may be carry-over from other donors' samples. Material for sequencing was naive CD4+ T cells from PBMCs. Described subset: CD45RA+ positively selected. CDR3 sequence (DNA): TGTGCCAGCAGCCCGCAACTAGCGGGCTCCTACAATGAGCAGTTCTTC. It translates to CASSPQLAGSYNEQFF.